The table lists the clone carrying this T cell receptor beta chain with a few counts. The data were obtained in a study of shared clonotypes between healthy human individuals. The germline V gene has CDR1 SGHRS and CDR2 YFSETQ. The CDR3 runs to 14 residues. V was trimmed by 4 bases and J by 3 bases, leaving 12 bases between them. Replicate PCRs for unsorted PBMC used around 270 ng DNA (about 30,000 T cell genomes). The unsorted PBMC sample used ten immunoSEQ deep assay plates. TCRdb's table, derived via immunoSEQ multiplex PCR, lists solely in-frame clones and lacks some. The table has fewer than 600,000 clones, more than 65% seen once.

Material: PBMCs. This rearrangement joins TRBV5-1 to TRBJ2-3, with D possibly called TRBD1 or TRBD2 (5 bases each). The clonotype originates from a middle-aged woman in good health. Some clones in this sample may be carry-over from other donors' samples. DNA for the CDR3: TGCGCCAGCAGCCTGAGGGCAGGGACAGATACGCAGTATTTT. As protein: CASSLRAGTDTQYF.